These 8 T cell receptor beta chains were all obtained from the same sample, sequenced in a study of human T cells and chemical hapten exposure. Using its own MiXCR run on the RACE reads, TCRdb lists one record per CDR3 protein. The data contain about 350,000 distinct CDR3 sequences, around 6% of them singletons. Time point specified: patch test 2, 6 weeks after DPC sensitization. Treatment: therapeutic diphenylcyclopropenone sensitization with weekly scalp DPC. The source material was whole blood, sampled in connection with sensitization to the hapten diphenylcyclopropenone (DPC). These receptors were taken from a woman aged 18-30 years with alopecia areata. Some clones in this sample may be carry-over from other donors' samples.

In its sample, this clonotype was seen many times. The chain couples TRBV12-3 or TRBV12-4 to TRBJ1-3; D perhaps matches TRBD1 (6 bases). This CDR3 is built from 13 residues. Trimming cost V 2 bases and J 6 bases, with 8 bases left between them. CDR3 coding DNA: TGTGCCAGCAGTTTAACAGGGCCAAACACCATATATTTT. Translating it yields CASSLTGPNTIYF.

This chain connects TRBV28 to TRBJ1-1; 11 bases map to TRBD1. The CDR3 has 14 residues. The germline CDR1 and CDR2 sequences are MDHEN and SYDVKM. V lost 7 bases to trimming and J lost 4 bases; unmatched junction nucleotides: 5. The CDR3 DNA reads as TGTGCCAGCACCCCCGGGACAGGGGGCACTGAAGCTTTCTTT. Its protein product is CASTPGTGGTEAFF.

This clonotype was observed a handful of times. The V and J genes are TRBV29-1 and TRBJ1-2, with 9 bases lining up with TRBD1. Looked up from germline, CDR1 is SQVTM and CDR2 is ANQGSEA. The J segment lost 7 bases and the V segment lost 5 bases, leaving 8 bases of the junction unmatched. The CDR3 has 13 amino acids. CDR3: CSVRGQGNSGYTF. In DNA form, the CDR3 reads TGCAGCGTTCGCGGACAGGGGAATAGTGGCTACACCTTC.

This clonotype was counted ten times or more. The chain carries TRBV10-3 and TRBJ1-4; no reliable D call. The CDR3 consists of 16 residues. Per the germline V gene, CDR1 is ENHRY and CDR2 is SYGVKD. Trimming removed 2 bases at V and 5 bases at J, with 15 bases between. CDR3: CAISEREIGDNEKLFF. The CDR3 DNA follows: TGTGCCATCAGTGAGCGGGAGATCGGTGACAATGAAAAACTGTTTTTT.

This clonotype was counted at least ten times. This sequence joins TRBV29-1 and TRBJ2-6; possible D gene TRBD2, 5 bases. Trimming took off 6 bases at V and 0 bases at J, with 15 bases between the two ends. CDR1 and CDR2 (germline): SQVTM, ANQGSEA. The CDR3 runs to 16 residues. The CDR3 protein is CSVARDVDSGANVLTF. CDR3 coding DNA: TGCAGCGTAGCCCGGGATGTCGACTCTGGGGCCAACGTCCTGACTTTC.

This clonotype was detected a few times. The chain links TRBV2 to TRBJ1-2; possibly TRBD1 for D (5 bases). The germline V gene encodes CDR1 SNHLY and CDR2 FYNNEI. V was clipped by 0 bases and J by 4 bases, with 15 bases between them. The CDR3 is 16 residues long. In DNA, the CDR3 is TGTGCCAGCAGTGAAGCGGTAGGGACGAGAAGCTATGGCTACACCTTC. It encodes CASSEAVGTRSYGYTF. The variable domain in full, with the rest retrieved from reference TRBV2 and TRBJ1-2, is EPEVTQTPSHQVTQMGQEVILRCVPISNHLYFYWYRQILGQKVEFLVSFYNNEISEKSEIFDDQFSVERPDGSNFTLKIRSTKLEDSAMYFCASSEAVGTRSYGYTFGSGTRLTVV.

This clonotype has a handful of counts. The chain combines TRBV6-4 with TRBJ2-3; D gene uncertain. Trimming stripped 0 bases from V and 7 bases from J, with 8 bases between. CDR3 length: 13 amino acids. Germline-derived CDR1 and CDR2 are MRHNA and SNTAGT. Here the CDR3 reads CASSDSLGYTQYF. The CDR3 DNA sequence: TGTGCCAGCAGTGACTCCCTCGGATATACGCAGTATTTT.

This clonotype has a count of ten or more. The CDR3 region is CASSLEPGQGAEAFF. Here the CDR3 DNA reads TGTGCCAGCAGTTTAGAGCCGGGACAGGGGGCTGAAGCTTTCTTT. The J gene is TRBJ1-1, the V gene TRBV12-3 or TRBV12-4; TRBD1 agrees at 11 bases. The CDR3 runs to 15 residues. V lost 1 base, J lost 6 bases, and 4 bases stayed unmatched.